This note documents a single T cell receptor (beta chain) sequence. Antigen: not known. The data stem from a study of shared clonotypes between healthy human individuals. General study points: Rarefaction demonstrated incomplete sorted-subset sequencing despite large depth.

TCRdb keeps only in-frame clones here, not all; method: immunoSEQ multiplex PCR. This sample has 2,100,000 or so clones, with nearly 97% found just once. Germline CDR1 is MGHRA and CDR2 is YSYEKL. V lost 4 bases and J lost 2, with 14 bases in between. The CDR3 extends over 15 amino acids. Donors were healthy HIV-negative adults without recent acute infections or vaccinations. Every one of the donors was a Caucasian adult that lived in Nashville, Tennessee. Sequencing used naive CD4+ T cells sorted from blood. This sample's subset: CD45RA+ positively selected. The sequence came from a man aged 18 to 30 in good health. The chain employs TRBV4-1 and TRBJ1-2; D is undetermined. The CDR3 loop is CASSPEDRRNYGYTF. CDR3 DNA: TGCGCCAGCAGCCCCGAGGACCGTCGAAACTATGGCTACACCTTC.